Each of the 32 T cell receptor beta chains below was sequenced from the same sample in a study of blood T cell repertoires in COVID-19. The table came from immunoSEQ multiplex PCR; TCRdb's copy has only in-frame clones and leaves some out. The repertoire holds 96,000 or so clones, with roughly 88% as singletons. Sample: peripheral blood. These receptors were taken from a woman of 80 years or more with acute or convalescent COVID-19.

The rearrangement uses TRBV11-1 and TRBJ2-1, with 10 bases identical to TRBD2. V lost 5 bases and J lost 3; bases outside the gene matches: 4. CDR1 and CDR2 from the germline V gene are SGHAT and FQDESV (reference sequence). The CDR3 is 15 amino acids. CDR3 nucleotide sequence: TGTGCCAGCAGCCCCCGGACTAGCGGCTACAATGAGCAGTTCTTC. Its translation: CASSPRTSGYNEQFF. The full variable domain, completed using reference TRBV11-1 and TRBJ2-1, is EAEVAQSPRYKITEKSQAVAFWCDPISGHATLYWYRQILGQGPELLVQFQDESVVDDSQLPKDRFSAERLKGVDSTLKIQPAELGDSAMYLCASSPRTSGYNEQFFGPGTRLTVL.

The chain links TRBV29-1 to TRBJ1-5; 8 nucleotides agree with TRBD1. V lost 3 bases and J lost 9; bases outside the gene matches: 4. Germline values: CDR1 SQVTM, CDR2 ANQGSEA. The CDR3 length is 12 residues. CDR3 sequence reads: CSVDRGPRPQHF. For the CDR3, the DNA is TGCAGCGTTGACAGGGGGCCTAGGCCCCAGCATTTT.

The rearrangement links TRBV18 to TRBJ2-2; no definite D call. The germline V gene has CDR1 KGHSH and CDR2 LQKENI. The V and J ends lost 3 bases and 1 base respectively, with 6 bases between them. The CDR3 is 14 residues long. CDR3 amino acids: CASSPVENTGELFF. CDR3 DNA: TGTGCCAGCTCACCGGTAGAGAACACCGGGGAGCTGTTTTTT.

V gene TRBV18 combines with J gene TRBJ1-5, with TRBD1 as a possible D gene (5 bases). CDR1 and CDR2 from the germline V gene are KGHSH and LQKENI. V dropped 6 bases and J dropped 6 bases, with 12 bases sitting between them. CDR3 length: 13 amino acids. The CDR3 here is CASSSGFGQPQHF. Here the CDR3 DNA reads TGTGCCAGCTCTTCAGGGTTCGGTCAGCCCCAGCATTTT.

The CDR3 DNA follows: TGCGCCAGCAGCTTGGGCGGGGGAGCCTTTACCAATACGCAGTATTTT. It encodes CASSLGGGAFTNTQYF. This chain uses TRBV5-1 with TRBJ2-3, with 7 nucleotides matching TRBD2. Germline loops: CDR1 SGHRS, CDR2 YFSETQ. V was clipped by 0 bases and J by 7 bases; unmatched bases: 11. The CDR3 loop spans 16 amino acids.

This clone was found a few times. The chain employs TRBV11-2 and TRBJ2-1; 8 nucleotides agree with TRBD2. The CDR3 is 17 residues long. V was pared by 4 bases and J by 0 bases, with 8 bases of the junction left unmatched. CDR1 is SGHAT and CDR2 is FQNNGV in the germline V gene. CDR3 residues: CASSSTNLAGSYNEQFF. CDR3 DNA sequence: TGTGCCAGCAGCTCAACAAACCTAGCGGGCTCCTACAATGAGCAGTTCTTC.

The chain uses TRBV15 and TRBJ1-5, with no clear D. Germline V CDR1 and CDR2: LNHNV, YYDKDF (reference sequence). Trimming removed 0 bases at V and 5 bases at J, with 11 bases between. The CDR3 runs 15 residues. CDR3 in amino acids: CATSRDRNEDQPQHF. CDR3 bases: TGTGCCACCAGCAGAGATCGGAATGAGGATCAGCCCCAGCATTTT.

This chain joins TRBV7-3 and TRBJ2-6; 9 bases fit TRBD1. Germline V gene sequence: CDR1 SGHTA, CDR2 FQGTGA. V gave up 5 bases and J gave up 0 bases; unmatched junction bases: 5. The CDR3 covers 17 residues. The CDR3 loop reads CASSPPGQGSGANVLTF. The CDR3 DNA reads TGTGCCAGCAGCCCTCCGGGACAGGGCTCTGGGGCCAACGTCCTGACTTTC.

This clone came up once. The gene calls are TRBV11-3 and TRBJ2-2; the D gene is possibly TRBD1 (6 bases). The CDR3 sequence is 15 residues long. The germline gives CDR1 SGHNT, CDR2 YENEEA. V gave up 3 bases and J gave up 7 bases, with 15 bases separating them. Written as DNA, the CDR3 is TGTGCCAGCAGCTTGTTCCAGGGGTGGGGCGGGGAGCTGTTTTTT. It is translated as CASSLFQGWGGELFF. Full variable domain (outside the CDR3, taken from reference TRBV11-3 and TRBJ2-2): EAGVVQSPRYKIIEKKQPVAFWCNPISGHNTLYWYLQNLGQGPELLIRYENEEAVDDSQLPKDRFSAERLKGVDSTLKIQPAELGDSAVYLCASSLFQGWGGELFFGEGSRLTVL.

The chain links TRBV19 to TRBJ2-3, with a tentative D call TRBD2 (6 bases). The germline V gene encodes CDR1 LNHDA and CDR2 SQIVND (reference sequence). V lost 6 bases, J lost 2 bases, and 18 bases lay in between. The CDR3 is 16 residues long. The chain's CDR3 is CASRLTGTSYTDTQYF. The CDR3 region has the DNA TGTGCCAGTAGACTAACCGGGACTTCCTACACAGATACGCAGTATTTT.

The chain links TRBV10-3 to TRBJ2-3; D ambiguous. The germline gives CDR1 ENHRY, CDR2 SYGVKD. Trimming left V 1 base short and J 6 bases short, with 5 bases between. The length of the CDR3 is 12 residues. CDR3 in amino acids: CAISEYLDTQYF. The CDR3, as DNA: TGTGCCATCAGTGAGTATCTGGATACGCAGTATTTT.

The CDR3 region has the DNA TGCGCCAGCAGCTTGGTAGGGGTTGGTGGCTACACCTTC. It encodes CASSLVGVGGYTF. V is TRBV5-1 and J is TRBJ1-2; D is possibly TRBD1 (5 bases). The CDR3 covers 13 residues. Per the germline V gene, CDR1 is SGHRS and CDR2 is YFSETQ. Between the trimmed V and J ends, which lost 0 bases and 7 bases, there was a span of 10 bases.

V and J are TRBV11-2 and TRBJ2-2; D remains ambiguous. The CDR3 is 14 amino acids. Germline values: CDR1 SGHAT, CDR2 FQNNGV. The ends were cut back, 0 bases at V and 5 bases at J, with 7 bases in the middle. As DNA, the CDR3 is TGTGCCAGCAGCTTAGAGGCGACTACCGGGGAGCTGTTTTTT. Translated: CASSLEATTGELFF.

The chain is built from TRBV7-9 and TRBJ1-5, with no clear D. Germline CDR1 reads SEHNR; CDR2 reads FQNEAQ (reference sequence). The length of the CDR3 is 17 residues. Trimming removed 3 bases at V and 2 bases at J, with 17 bases between. The CDR3 coding sequence is TGTGCCAGCAGCTTCGAGGGTACGATAGCACGCAATCAGCCCCAGCATTTT. It specifies CASSFEGTIARNQPQHF.

This chain connects TRBV3-1 (or the pseudogene TRBV3-2) to TRBJ1-1; unclear D gene. V dropped 0 bases and J dropped 4 bases, with 15 bases sitting between them. There are 16 residues in the CDR3. Germline-derived CDR1 and CDR2 are LGHDT and YNNKEL (reference sequence). The CDR3 DNA sequence: TGTGCCAGCAGCCAAGACTCGGGCGCGCGGGGCACTGAAGCTTTCTTT. Translated, it gives CASSQDSGARGTEAFF.

The chain joins TRBV19 to TRBJ2-3; a possible D gene is TRBD1 (5 bases). The V gene lost 9 bases and the J gene lost 3 bases, with 19 bases spanning the gap. Germline loops: CDR1 LNHDA, CDR2 SQIVND (reference sequence). The CDR3 has 15 amino acids. The CDR3 DNA follows: TGTGCCAGCCTCTCTAAGACAGCAGTAACAGATACGCAGTATTTT. Translating gives CASLSKTAVTDTQYF.

This chain links TRBV5-1 with TRBJ1-4; TRBD1 matches at 11 bases. Germline V CDR1 and CDR2: SGHRS, YFSETQ. The V gene end was trimmed by 2 bases and the J gene end by 8 bases; junction bases not matched to a gene: 2. The CDR3 has 14 residues. This CDR3 is CASSFGTGGEKLFF. CDR3 coding DNA: TGCGCCAGCAGCTTCGGGACAGGGGGGGAAAAACTGTTTTTT.

The gene calls are TRBV5-6 and TRBJ2-7; TRBD1 might be the D (5 bases). V was clipped by 2 bases and J by 4 bases, with 13 bases between them. CDR1 SGHDT and CDR2 YYEEEE come from the germline V gene. The CDR3 has 14 amino acids. This CDR3 is CASSFGRATYEQYF. As DNA, the CDR3 is TGTGCCAGCAGCTTCGGCAGGGCAACGTACGAGCAGTACTTC.

The chain links TRBV29-1 to TRBJ1-1; a weak D match, TRBD1 (5 bases). The CDR3 length is 12 residues. Germline V gene data show CDR1 as SQVTM and CDR2 as ANQGSEA. V lost 4 bases to trimming and J lost 3 bases, with 9 bases between them. The CDR3 protein is CSVGQGDTEAFF. DNA for the CDR3: TGCAGCGTTGGCCAAGGGGACACTGAAGCTTTCTTT.

This clone was seen only a few times. This chain links TRBV3-1 (or the pseudogene TRBV3-2) with TRBJ2-7, with 10 bases lining up with TRBD2. The germline V gene has CDR1 LGHDT and CDR2 YNNKEL (reference sequence). V lost 1 base, J lost 6 bases, and 3 bases stayed unmatched. This CDR3 has 14 residues. The CDR3 DNA reads TGTGCCAGCAGCCAAGTACTAGCGGGAACCGAGCAGTACTTC. Amino acid sequence: CASSQVLAGTEQYF.

The chain couples TRBV19 to TRBJ1-4; no clear D. The germline V gene has CDR1 LNHDA and CDR2 SQIVND (reference sequence). This CDR3 is built from 15 residues. The V end was cut by 3 bases, the J end by 6 bases, with 14 bases between. The CDR3 protein is CASSILLRRDEKLFF. The CDR3 region has the DNA TGTGCCAGTAGTATCCTGCTACGAAGAGATGAAAAACTGTTTTTT.

About this clone itself: The sample contains more than one DNA sequence encoding this CDR3. The chain combines TRBV5-1 with TRBJ1-1; 7 positions match TRBD1. The CDR3 has 15 residues. The V and J ends lost 4 bases and 0 bases, in that order; junction bases with no gene match: 6. In germline, CDR1 is SGHRS, CDR2 YFSETQ. In nucleotides, the CDR3 is TGCGCCAGCAGCGGACGGACAGGCGTGAACACTGAAGCTTTCTTT. As protein: CASSGRTGVNTEAFF.

V gene TRBV28 combines with J gene TRBJ1-5; 7 nucleotides line up with TRBD1. V gave up 5 bases and J gave up 7 bases; unmatched junction bases: 8. This CDR3 contains 14 residues. Germline V gene sequence: CDR1 MDHEN, CDR2 SYDVKM. CDR3: CASSLGQTDQPQHF. The CDR3 DNA follows: TGTGCCAGCAGTCTGGGACAGACAGACCAGCCCCAGCATTTT. Using reference TRBV28 and TRBJ1-5 for the parts outside the CDR3, the full variable domain is DVKVTQSSRYLVKRTGEKVFLECVQDMDHENMFWYRQDPGLGLRLIYFSYDVKMKEKGDIPEGYSVSREKKERFSLILESASTNQTSMYLCASSLGQTDQPQHFGDGTRLSIL.

The V and J genes are TRBV5-6 and TRBJ1-1; no clear D. CDR1 and CDR2 from the germline V gene are SGHDT and YYEEEE. V shed 2 bases and J shed 3 bases, with 5 bases lying between them. The CDR3 length is 12 residues. CDR3 residues: CASSLEDTEAFF. As DNA, the CDR3 is TGTGCCAGCAGCTTAGAGGACACTGAAGCTTTCTTT.

V is TRBV15 and J is TRBJ1-2; D call uncertain. Germline CDR1 is LNHNV and CDR2 is YYDKDF (reference sequence). The CDR3 consists of 15 residues. V shed 0 bases and J shed 1 base, with 9 bases lying between them. The CDR3 nucleotides read TGTGCCACCAGCAGAGATAACGACAATAACTATGGCTACACCTTC. It is translated as CATSRDNDNNYGYTF.

The V gene is TRBV4-1, the J gene TRBJ2-7; 8 bases line up with TRBD2. There are 18 residues in the CDR3. CDR1 and CDR2 from the germline V gene are MGHRA and YSYEKL. Trimming at V came to 1 base and at J to 3 bases, leaving 14 bases not matched to a gene. The CDR3 spells CASSQAPGAGDLFYEQYF. In DNA, the CDR3 is TGCGCCAGCAGCCAAGCGCCCGGAGCGGGGGATCTCTTCTACGAGCAGTACTTC.

The chain links TRBV28 to TRBJ1-6, with D tentatively TRBD1 (5 bases). Per germline, CDR1 MDHEN and CDR2 SYDVKM. V dropped 4 bases and J dropped 0 bases, with 16 bases sitting between them. This CDR3 region has 18 residues. The CDR3 protein is CASSSHLGGGSYNSPLHF. Written as DNA, the CDR3 is TGTGCCAGCAGTTCACATCTTGGGGGGGGCTCCTATAATTCACCCCTCCACTTT.

The chain couples TRBV2 to TRBJ1-4; D not certain. Deletions cut 6 bases from V and 5 bases from J, with 13 bases between. CDR1 SNHLY and CDR2 FYNNEI come from the germline V gene. The CDR3 has 14 residues. The CDR3 loop reads CASREGGGNEKLFF. The CDR3 bases are TGTGCCAGCAGAGAGGGTGGCGGGAATGAAAAACTGTTTTTT.

The chain couples TRBV5-1 to TRBJ2-2; the match to TRBD2 covers 8 bases. V shed 3 bases and J 1 base; nucleotides not matched to a gene: 5. CDR1 is SGHRS, CDR2 YFSETQ, per germline. The CDR3 loop spans 16 amino acids. In nucleotides, the CDR3 is TGCGCCAGCAGCTCCCTCGGGGGGGGGAACACCGGGGAGCTGTTTTTT. As protein: CASSSLGGGNTGELFF.

This clone was seen more than once but under ten times. The CDR3 nucleotides are TGTGCCAGCAGCCGGACAGGGGGCAATCAGCCCCAGCATTTT. This sequence encodes CASSRTGGNQPQHF. This chain links TRBV5-6 with TRBJ1-5; TRBD1 agrees at 9 bases. Germline-derived CDR1 and CDR2 are SGHDT and YYEEEE. With V trimmed by 4 bases and J by 2 bases, 1 base remained unmatched. The CDR3 covers 14 residues.

The gene calls are TRBV13 and TRBJ2-3, with D possibly being TRBD2 (6 bases). Trimming cost V 6 bases and J 2 bases, with 15 bases left between them. Germline V CDR1 and CDR2: PRHDT, FYEKMQ (reference sequence). CDR3 length: 15 residues. CDR3: CASSIAGSDTDTQYF. In DNA form, the CDR3 reads TGTGCCAGCAGTATCGCGGGGTCTGACACAGATACGCAGTATTTT. Together with reference TRBV13 and TRBJ2-3, the CDR3 gives the full variable domain: AAGVIQSPRHLIKEKRETATLKCYPIPRHDTVYWYQQGPGQDPQFLISFYEKMQSDKGSIPDRFSAQQFSDYHSELNMSSLELGDSALYFCASSIAGSDTDTQYFGPGTRLTVL.

This chain joins TRBV11-3 and TRBJ2-1, with 7 positions matching TRBD1. The junction had 0 bases not matched to a gene; V was cut back by 1 base and J by 6 bases. The CDR3 is 13 amino acids. Germline V gene sequence: CDR1 SGHNT, CDR2 YENEEA. The CDR3: CASSLGQGNEQFF. CDR3 DNA: TGTGCCAGCAGCTTAGGACAGGGCAATGAGCAGTTCTTC.